The rows below give T cell receptor beta chains drawn from one sample of a study of cytomegalovirus exposure and HLA in healthy donors. Libraries were prepared by immunoSEQ multiplex PCR; TCRdb keeps only in-frame clonotypes and omits some of them. The sample yields roughly 100,000 clones, 60% to 80% seen once. The sample consisted of PBMCs. Every receptor here comes from a man aged 25 to 45 in good health and CMV-seronegative. Both conserved end residues are part of each CDR3. Clone size appears in some rows only: once, few, many, or a class for an expanded clone.

J gene,V gene,clone size,CDR3 protein
TRBJ2-3,TRBV25-1,NA,CASSPSLHTDTQYF
TRBJ2-1,TRBV10-3,NA,CAIGDSGRTYNEQFF
TRBJ1-4,TRBV6-5,once,CASSYYRGNEKLFF
TRBJ1-4,TRBV7-8,NA,CASSLVMGPGQGEEKLFF
TRBJ1-2,TRBV2,NA,CASSRQGYGYTF
TRBJ2-1,TRBV7-2,NA,CASSRGAGGTDNEQFF
TRBJ2-7,TRBV29-1,few,CSVETQGSSSYEQYF
TRBJ1-1,TRBV7-9,few,CASRGDSLNTEAFF
TRBJ2-3,TRBV7-9,few,CASSTVTDTQYF
TRBJ2-1,TRBV5-6,NA,CASRPWGDNEQFF
TRBJ2-1,TRBV5-6,NA,CASSLLGRSSYNEQFF
TRBJ2-7,TRBV11-2,NA,CASRSLRGGSVNEQYF
TRBJ2-2,TRBV30,NA,CAWRGASGPNTGELFF
TRBJ1-1,TRBV7-9,NA,CSSSRPRDRGLTEAFF
TRBJ1-1,TRBV27,few,CASSLRGLHTEAFF
TRBJ1-1,TRBV29-1,NA,CSGLTGGTEAFF
TRBJ2-1,TRBV7-6,NA,CASSPTRGMSYNEQFF
TRBJ2-5,TRBV7-2,NA,CASSREGRREQYF
TRBJ1-2,TRBV30,NA,CAWSAGTDIYGYTF
TRBJ1-2,TRBV11-2,NA,CASSSWRQGPGYTF
TRBJ1-2,TRBV19,NA,CASSLTGTNYGYTF
TRBJ2-7,TRBV7-2,NA,CASSLYTGGTYEQYF
TRBJ2-3,TRBV9,NA,CASSVHSGIRADTQYF
TRBJ2-2,TRBV9,NA,CASSPFVEAPPGELFF
TRBJ1-1,TRBV7-8,NA,CASSIVGQGRTEAFF
TRBJ1-1,TRBV5-5,NA,CASSFKGYSDTEAFF
TRBJ2-3,TRBV6-1,NA,CASRETGTFGDTQYF
TRBJ2-7,TRBV30,NA,CAWRYRTGDSYEQYF
TRBJ1-3,TRBV15,NA,CATSIRQGSGNTIYF
TRBJ2-7,TRBV27,NA,CASSLNPPAGLSSYEQYF
TRBJ2-3,TRBV5-1,NA,CASSWTGTSGTDTQYF
TRBJ1-2,TRBV18,few,CASSPRTATQGGYTF
TRBJ2-3,TRBV4-2,NA,CASSQEGGTSGQITYSTDTQYF
TRBJ1-5,TRBV18,NA,CASSHSKGDGNQPQHF
TRBJ2-2,TRBV2,few,CASRATGVGTGELFF
TRBJ2-6,TRBV25-1,once,CASSAWGRAVSGANVLTF
TRBJ2-7,TRBV15,NA,CATSRVSGRPIHEQYF
TRBJ2-3,TRBV27,once,CASRRGLPSTDTQYF
TRBJ1-6,TRBV10-3,NA,CAIKGSGKSPLHF
TRBJ2-1,TRBV7-9,NA,CASSLKTRTGGWNEQFF
TRBJ1-1,TRBV4-3,NA,CASSQDPDRNTEAFF
TRBJ1-1,TRBV7-6,NA,CASSLVTHYRTGLNTEAFF
TRBJ2-3,TRBV14,once,CASSPGLFATDTQYF
TRBJ2-1,TRBV7-2,few,CASRTTSGSIGEQFF
TRBJ1-3,TRBV5-5,NA,CASSFPAADSGNTIYF
TRBJ1-2,TRBV7-9,NA,CASSSPTGSQSYTF
TRBJ2-7,TRBV7-2,NA,CASSLAGLGTYEQYF
TRBJ1-4,TRBV10-3,few,CAIRRDGSNEKLFF
TRBJ2-7,TRBV28,NA,CASSLIREQYF
TRBJ1-2,TRBV5-4,NA,CASSLALQGGRKHGYTF
TRBJ2-1,TRBV9,few,CASSDDYHNEQFF
TRBJ1-2,TRBV29-1,NA,CSVDGINYGYTF
TRBJ1-5,TRBV7-2,NA,CASSSRTGPNQPQHF
TRBJ1-3,TRBV6-5,NA,CASSKIPEGGNTIYF